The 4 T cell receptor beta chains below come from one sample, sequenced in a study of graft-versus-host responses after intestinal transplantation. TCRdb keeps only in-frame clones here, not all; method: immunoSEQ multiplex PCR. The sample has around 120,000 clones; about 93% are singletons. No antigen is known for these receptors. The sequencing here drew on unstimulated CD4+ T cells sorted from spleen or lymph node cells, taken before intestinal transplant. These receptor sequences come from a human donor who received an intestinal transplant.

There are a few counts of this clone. The CDR3 sequence: CASSLGGDTDTQYF. The CDR3 coding sequence is TGTGCCAGCAGCTTAGGGGGGGACACAGATACGCAGTATTTT. The chain couples TRBV11-2 to TRBJ2-3; tentative D call: TRBD2 (6 bases). This CDR3 region has 14 residues. Trimming cost V 1 base and J 2 bases, with 7 bases left between them. CDR1 and CDR2 (germline): SGHAT, FQNNGV.

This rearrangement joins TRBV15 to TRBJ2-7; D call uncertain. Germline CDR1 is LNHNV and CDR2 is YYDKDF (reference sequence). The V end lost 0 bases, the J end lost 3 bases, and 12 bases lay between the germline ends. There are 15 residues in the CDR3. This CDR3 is CATSRDLLRNYEQYF. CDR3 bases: TGTGCCACCAGCAGAGATCTCTTGCGGAACTACGAGCAGTACTTC.

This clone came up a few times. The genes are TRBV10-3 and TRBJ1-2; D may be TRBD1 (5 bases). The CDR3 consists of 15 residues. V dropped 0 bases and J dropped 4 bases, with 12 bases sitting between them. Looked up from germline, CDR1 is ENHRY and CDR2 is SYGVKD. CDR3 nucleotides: TGTGCCATCAGTGAGTCAGCAGGGACGGCCTATGGCTACACCTTC. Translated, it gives CAISESAGTAYGYTF.

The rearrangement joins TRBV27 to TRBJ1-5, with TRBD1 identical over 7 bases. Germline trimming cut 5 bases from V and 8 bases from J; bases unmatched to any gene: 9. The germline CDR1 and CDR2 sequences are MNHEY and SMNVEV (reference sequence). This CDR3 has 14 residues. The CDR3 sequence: CASSLRQGSKPQHF. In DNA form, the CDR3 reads TGTGCCAGCAGTCTAAGACAGGGTAGCAAGCCCCAGCATTTT.